One T cell receptor beta chain is described in this entry. Antigen: not known. Sequencing used immunoSEQ multiplex PCR; TCRdb keeps in-frame clones, though not all of them. Altogether over 130,000 clones are present, roughly 90% being singletons, with the ten largest covering approximately 3.6%. Researchers grouped second doses given at about 4 or about 12 weeks into one pool. These data come from a study of T cell responses to AZD1222 COVID-19 vaccine. General study findings and limits: The breadth and depth of Spike-specific TCRs increased once two AZD1222 doses had been given. The CD4 TCRs associated with vaccination extended across spike and predominated at 160-218 and 743-854. White British donors predominated, females outnumbered males, and clonal diversity was possibly underestimated.

Deletions cut 3 bases from V and 8 bases from J, with 11 bases between. The CDR3 consists of 13 residues. The sample was peripheral blood, taken 28 days after the second AZD1222 dose. The origin of this receptor is an adult who received the AZD1222 COVID-19 vaccine. This chain links TRBV23-1 with TRBJ2-1; a possible D gene is TRBD2 (6 bases). TRBV23-1 is flagged as an ORF with uncertain function. CDR3 amino acids: CASSQEGPDEQFF. The DNA for the CDR3 is TGCGCCAGCAGTCAGGAGGGCCCCGATGAGCAGTTCTTC.